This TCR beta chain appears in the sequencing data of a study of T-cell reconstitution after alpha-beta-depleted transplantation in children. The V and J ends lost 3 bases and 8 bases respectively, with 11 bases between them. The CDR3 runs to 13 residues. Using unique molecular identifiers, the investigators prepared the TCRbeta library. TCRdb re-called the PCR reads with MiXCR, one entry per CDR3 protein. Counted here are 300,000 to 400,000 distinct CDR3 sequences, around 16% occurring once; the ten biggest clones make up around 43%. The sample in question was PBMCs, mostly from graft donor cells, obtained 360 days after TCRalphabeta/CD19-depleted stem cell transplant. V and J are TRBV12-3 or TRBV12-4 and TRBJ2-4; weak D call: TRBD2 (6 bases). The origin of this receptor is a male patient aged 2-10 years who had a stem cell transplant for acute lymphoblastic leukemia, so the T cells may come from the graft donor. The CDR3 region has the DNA TGTGCCAGCAGTTTGCTTCGGAGGGACATTCAGTACTTC. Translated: CASSLLRRDIQYF.